This TCR beta chain was sequenced for a study of T cell changes during pregnancy in multiple sclerosis. In germline, CDR1 is MNHEY, CDR2 SVGAGI. The CDR3 sequence is 14 residues long. Repertoires were generated with immunoSEQ multiplex PCR, while TCRdb's copy carries only in-frame clones and drops some. The repertoire has around 51,000 clones, approximately 94% of them found once; the top ten carry around 0.6%. In this sample, this clone turned up once. One junction end disagrees with the germline gene, perhaps due to a read error. The receptor was derived from a female donor with multiple sclerosis, enrolled in a pregnancy study. The material was CD4+ T cells from peripheral blood mononuclear cells, obtained in the second trimester of pregnancy. This chain joins TRBV6-5 and TRBJ2-3; 9 positions agree with TRBD2. The CDR3, as DNA: TGTGCCAGCAGCCCCGGGACTAGCAGAGATACGCAGTATTTT. Translating it yields CASSPGTSRDTQYF.